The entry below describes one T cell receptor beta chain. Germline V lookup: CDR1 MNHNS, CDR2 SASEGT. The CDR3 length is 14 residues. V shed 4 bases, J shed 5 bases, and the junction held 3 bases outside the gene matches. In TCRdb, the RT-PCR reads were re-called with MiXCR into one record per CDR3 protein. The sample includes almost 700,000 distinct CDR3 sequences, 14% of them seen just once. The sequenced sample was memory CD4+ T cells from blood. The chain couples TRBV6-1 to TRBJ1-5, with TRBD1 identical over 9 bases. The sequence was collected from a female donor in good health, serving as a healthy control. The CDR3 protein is CASSVRQGDQPQHF. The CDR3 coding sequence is TGTGCCAGCAGTGTAAGACAGGGGGATCAGCCCCAGCATTTT.